This T cell receptor beta chain originates from a study of blood T cell repertoires in COVID-19. Study background: Sites in the United States, Italy and Spain provided acute and convalescent COVID-19 samples. From T cells, B-cell-depleted T cells, or PBMCs came the material, which was cDNA or gDNA.

Trimming took off 0 bases at V and 8 bases at J, with 17 bases between the two ends. The CDR3 loop spans 15 amino acids. Looked up from germline, CDR1 is SGHRS and CDR2 is YFSETQ. In the study's own analysis: Estimation of nucleated cell counts relied on the amplification of reference gene primers. Generated by immunoSEQ multiplex PCR, the TCRdb table keeps only in-frame clones and is missing some. V, J and clone size are those of that table, while D and trimming were read from the DNA. The data contain some 90,000 clones, around 78% of them singletons. The TCR was taken from a human donor in a cohort sampled during active COVID-19. The chain joins TRBV5-1 to TRBJ1-2; D is uncertain. The sequencing input was peripheral blood. The CDR3 region is CASSLGGYRLEGYTF. CDR3 nucleotides: TGCGCCAGCAGCTTGGGCGGGTACAGACTCGAGGGCTACACCTTC.